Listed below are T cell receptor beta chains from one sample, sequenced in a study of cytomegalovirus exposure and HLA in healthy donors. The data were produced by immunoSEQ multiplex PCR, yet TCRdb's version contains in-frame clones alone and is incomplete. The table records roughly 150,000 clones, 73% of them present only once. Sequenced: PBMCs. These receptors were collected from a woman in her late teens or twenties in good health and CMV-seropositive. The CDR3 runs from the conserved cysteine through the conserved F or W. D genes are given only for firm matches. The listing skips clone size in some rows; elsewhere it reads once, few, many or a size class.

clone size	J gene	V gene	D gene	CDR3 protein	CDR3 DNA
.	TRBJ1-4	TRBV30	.	CAGAAPNEKLFF	TGTGCCGGGGCAGCGCCTAATGAAAAACTGTTTTTT
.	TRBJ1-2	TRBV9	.	CASSVASRGVGGYTF	TGTGCCAGCAGCGTAGCCTCCAGGGGTGTAGGAGGCTACACCTTC
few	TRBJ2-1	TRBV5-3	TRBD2	CASSAGTSTYNEQFF	TGTGCCAGCAGCGCCGGGACTAGCACTTACAATGAGCAGTTCTTC
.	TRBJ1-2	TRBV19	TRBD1	CASSIPTGTGAVRGYTF	TGTGCCAGTAGTATCCCGACCGGGACAGGGGCCGTTCGTGGCTACACCTTC
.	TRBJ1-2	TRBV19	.	CASAQNFRGPGYGYTF	TGTGCCAGTGCCCAAAACTTCCGAGGGCCTGGCTATGGCTACACCTTC
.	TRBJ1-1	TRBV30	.	CAKGSRGGTEAFF	TGTGCCAAGGGAAGTAGGGGCGGCACTGAAGCTTTCTTT
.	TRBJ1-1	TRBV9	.	CASSVGTLAEAFF	TGTGCCAGCAGCGTAGGGACTCTAGCTGAAGCTTTCTTT
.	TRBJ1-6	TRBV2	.	CASSVSGALHF	TGTGCCAGCTCGGTCTCAGGGGCCCTCCACTTT
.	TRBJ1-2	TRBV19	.	CATYDRRGYGYTF	TGTGCCACCTACGACCGGAGGGGATATGGCTACACCTTC
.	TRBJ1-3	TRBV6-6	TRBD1	CASSRGGQGSGNTIYF	TGTGCCAGCAGTCGGGGGGGACAGGGTTCTGGAAACACCATATATTTT
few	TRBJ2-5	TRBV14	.	CASSQGQVEQETQYF	TGTGCCAGCAGCCAAGGACAGGTGGAGCAAGAGACCCAGTACTTC
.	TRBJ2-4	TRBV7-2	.	CASSSEGVGKNIQYF	TGTGCCAGCAGTTCCGAGGGCGTCGGCAAAAACATTCAGTACTTC
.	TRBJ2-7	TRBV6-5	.	CASTPAGSYEQYF	TGTGCCAGCACCCCGGCAGGTTCCTACGAGCAGTACTTC
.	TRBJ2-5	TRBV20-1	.	CSASSETQYF	TGCAGTGCTAGTTCTGAGACCCAGTACTTC
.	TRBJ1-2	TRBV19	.	CASSRKQENGYTF	TGTGCCAGTAGTAGGAAACAGGAGAATGGCTACACCTTC
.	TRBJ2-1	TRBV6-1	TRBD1	CASSEVLGQGGDEQFF	TGTGCCAGCAGTGAAGTGTTGGGACAGGGGGGCGATGAGCAGTTCTTC
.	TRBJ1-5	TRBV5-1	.	CASSPGGGSNQPQHF	TGCGCCAGCAGCCCCGGGGGGGGTAGCAATCAGCCCCAGCATTTT
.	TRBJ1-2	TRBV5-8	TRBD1	CASSPGQVVDYTF	TGTGCCAGCAGCCCGGGACAGGTCGTAGACTACACCTTC
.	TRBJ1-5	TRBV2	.	CASSGSGGTFHF	TGTGCCAGCAGCGGGAGTGGGGGTACTTTCCATTTT
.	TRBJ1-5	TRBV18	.	CASSPGPESSNQPQHF	TGTGCCAGCTCACCAGGGCCAGAGTCAAGCAATCAGCCCCAGCATTTT
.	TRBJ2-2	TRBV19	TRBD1	CASSGTGVHGELFF	TGTGCCAGTAGTGGGACAGGGGTCCACGGGGAGCTGTTTTTT
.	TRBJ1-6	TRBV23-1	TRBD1	CASSQCLDRGRRSPLHF	TGCGCCAGCAGTCAATGTTTGGACAGGGGGCGAAGATCACCCCTCCACTTT
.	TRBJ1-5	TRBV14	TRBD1	CASSQSGTGLGQPQHF	TGTGCCAGCAGCCAAAGTGGGACAGGGCTTGGGCAGCCCCAGCATTTT
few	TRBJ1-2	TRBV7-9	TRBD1	CASSIGTGDKYGYTF	TGTGCCAGCAGCATCGGGACAGGAGATAAGTATGGCTACACCTTC
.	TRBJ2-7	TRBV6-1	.	CASSEETGSYEQYF	TGTGCCAGCAGTGAGGAGACAGGATCCTACGAGCAGTACTTC